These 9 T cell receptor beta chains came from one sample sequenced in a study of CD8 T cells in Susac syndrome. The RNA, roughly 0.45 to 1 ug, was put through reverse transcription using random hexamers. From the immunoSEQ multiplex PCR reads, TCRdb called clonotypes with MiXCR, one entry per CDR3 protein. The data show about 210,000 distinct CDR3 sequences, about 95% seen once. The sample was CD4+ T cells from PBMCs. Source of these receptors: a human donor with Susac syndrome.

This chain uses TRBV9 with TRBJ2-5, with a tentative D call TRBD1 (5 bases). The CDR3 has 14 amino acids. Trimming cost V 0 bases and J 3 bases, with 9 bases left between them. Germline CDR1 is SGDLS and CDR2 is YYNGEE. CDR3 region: CASSVGAREETQYF. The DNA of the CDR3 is TGTGCCAGCAGCGTAGGGGCCAGGGAAGAGACCCAGTACTTC.

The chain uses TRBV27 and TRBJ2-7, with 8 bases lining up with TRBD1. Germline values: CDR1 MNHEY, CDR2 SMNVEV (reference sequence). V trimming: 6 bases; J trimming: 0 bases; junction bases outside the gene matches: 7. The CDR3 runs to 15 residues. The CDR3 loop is CASRDRVSSSYEQYF. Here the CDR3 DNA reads TGTGCCAGCAGGGACAGGGTTTCGAGCTCCTACGAGCAGTACTTC.

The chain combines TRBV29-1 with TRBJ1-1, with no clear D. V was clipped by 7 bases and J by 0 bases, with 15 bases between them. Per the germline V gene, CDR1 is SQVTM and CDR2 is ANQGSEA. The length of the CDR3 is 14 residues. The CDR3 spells CSASRPGVNTEAFF. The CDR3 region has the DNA TGCAGCGCATCCCGGCCGGGCGTGAACACTGAAGCTTTCTTT.

CDR3 protein: CASAGETEAFF. The CDR3 DNA follows: TGTGCCAGCGCGGGGGAAACTGAAGCTTTCTTT. The V and J genes are TRBV2 and TRBJ1-1; D perhaps matches TRBD1 (5 bases). Germline-derived CDR1 and CDR2 are SNHLY and FYNNEI. This CDR3 comprises 11 residues. The ends were cut back, 8 bases at V and 5 bases at J, with 9 bases in the middle.

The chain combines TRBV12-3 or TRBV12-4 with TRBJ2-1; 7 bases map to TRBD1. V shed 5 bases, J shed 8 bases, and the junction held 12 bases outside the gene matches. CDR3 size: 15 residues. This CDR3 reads CASSRDRALRDEQFF. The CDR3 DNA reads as TGTGCCAGCAGTCGTGACAGGGCCCTCCGGGATGAGCAGTTCTTC.

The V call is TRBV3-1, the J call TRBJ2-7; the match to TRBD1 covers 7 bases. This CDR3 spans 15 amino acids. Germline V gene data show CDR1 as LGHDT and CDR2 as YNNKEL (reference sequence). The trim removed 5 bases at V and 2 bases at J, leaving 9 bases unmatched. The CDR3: CASSSRDRDPYEQYF. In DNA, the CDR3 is TGTGCCAGCAGCTCTCGGGACAGAGATCCCTACGAGCAGTACTTC.

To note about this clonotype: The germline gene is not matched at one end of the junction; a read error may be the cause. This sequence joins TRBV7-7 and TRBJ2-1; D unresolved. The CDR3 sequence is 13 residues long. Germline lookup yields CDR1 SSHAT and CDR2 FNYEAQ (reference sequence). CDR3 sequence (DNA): TGTGCTAGCAGCTTAGGCCCCGACAATGAGCAGTTCTTC. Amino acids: CASSLGPDNEQFF. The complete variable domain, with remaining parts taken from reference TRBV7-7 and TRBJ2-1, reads GAGVSQSPRYKVTKRGQDVTLRCDPISSHATLYWYQQALGQGPEFLTYFNYEAQPDKSGLPSDRFSAERPEGSISTLTIQRTEQRDSAMYRCASSLGPDNEQFFGPGTRLTVL.

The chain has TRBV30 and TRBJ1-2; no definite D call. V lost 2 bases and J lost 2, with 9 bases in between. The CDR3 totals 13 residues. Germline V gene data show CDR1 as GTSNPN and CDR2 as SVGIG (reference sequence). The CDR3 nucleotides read TGTGCCTGGAGTCGAGACCCGAACTATGGCTACACCTTC. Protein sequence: CAWSRDPNYGYTF. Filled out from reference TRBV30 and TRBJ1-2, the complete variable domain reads SQTIHQWPATLVQPVGSPLSLECTVEGTSNPNLYWYRQAAGRGLQLLFYSVGIGQISSEVPQNLSASRPQDRQFILSSKKLLLSDSGFYLCAWSRDPNYGYTFGSGTRLTVV.

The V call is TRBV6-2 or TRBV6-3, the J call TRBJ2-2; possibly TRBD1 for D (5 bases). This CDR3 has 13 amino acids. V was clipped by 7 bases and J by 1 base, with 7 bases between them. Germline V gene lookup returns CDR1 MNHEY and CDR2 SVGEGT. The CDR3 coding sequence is TGTGCCAGCATAGGGGTGAACACCGGGGAGCTGTTTTTT. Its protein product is CASIGVNTGELFF.